The TCR beta chain described here comes from a study of T cell repertoires in cytomegalovirus infection. Overall study: CMV epitopes in the study were HLA-C-restricted (recently identified) and HLA-B-restricted (well studied).

The germline gives CDR1 SGHTA, CDR2 FQGTGA. V was pared by 4 bases and J by 4 bases, with 1 base between. This CDR3 has 10 amino acids. In TCRdb, the reads were re-called with MiXCR into one record per CDR3 protein. This sample has around 95,000 distinct CDR3 sequences, with around 32% found just once. Many counts were recorded for this clonotype. Its specificity is unknown. Whole-study findings and limits: Identification of carriers of CMV plus the relevant HLA was performed using cumulative public TCR beta family frequency. HLA-C-restricted CMV clonotypes gave the most frequent clonotype in two of eight donors.

The TCR originated in a human donor in good health (CMV status not recorded). Some clones in this sample may be carry-over from other donors' samples. The starting material was CD8+ T cells from cultured PBMCs, obtained from culture after CMV antigen stimulation. The chain has TRBV7-3 and TRBJ1-2; D gene uncertain. The CDR3 DNA sequence: TGTGCCAGCAGCTCCTATGGCTACACCTTC. Its translation is CASSSYGYTF. The full variable domain, with the rest looked up from reference TRBV7-3 and TRBJ1-2, is GAGVSQTPSNKVTEKGKYVELRCDPISGHTALYWYRQSLGQGPEFLIYFQGTGAADDSGLPNDRFFAVRPEGSVSTLKIQRTERGDSAVYLCASSSYGYTFGSGTRLTVV.